This TCR beta chain was documented in a study of neurological immune-mediated disorders. With 10-nucleotide random UMIs, 5'RACE was used to make the cDNA. TCRdb reanalysed the 5' RACE reads using MiXCR and keeps one entry per CDR3 protein. The profile covers some 42,000 distinct CDR3 sequences, with around 10% appearing a single time and approximately 4.1% taken by the ten largest. The V gene's germline CDR1 is ENHRY and CDR2 SYGVKD. This CDR3 region has 11 residues. With 8 bases removed from V and 8 bases from J, the gap between germline ends came to 10 bases. This clonotype was seen many times. Source material: CD4+ T cells from blood. The chain joins TRBV10-3 to TRBJ2-1; D gene unclear. The TCR was taken from a young woman with HTLV-1-associated myelopathy (HAM/TSP). The CDR3 reads CAIGRQDEQFF. The CDR3 DNA is TGTGCCATCGGAAGGCAGGATGAGCAGTTCTTC.